These 20 T cell receptor beta chains originate from one sample sequenced in a study of shared clonotypes between healthy human individuals. Some clones are missing from TCRdb's copy, which holds only in-frame ones; the method was immunoSEQ multiplex PCR. The sample holds roughly 1,500,000 clones, around 98% seen once. The sequenced sample was naive CD4+ T cells sorted from blood. The subset: CD45RA+ positively selected. These receptors came from a young man in good health.

The gene calls are TRBV5-1 and TRBJ1-4; 12 bases are shared with TRBD1. There are 18 residues in the CDR3. The germline CDR1 and CDR2 sequences are SGHRS and YFSETQ. The junction had 11 bases not matched to a gene; V was cut back by 1 base and J by 7 bases. This CDR3 is CASSLFGGTGGFGEKLFF. The CDR3 nucleotides read TGCGCCAGCAGCTTGTTCGGAGGGACAGGGGGCTTCGGTGAAAAACTGTTTTTT.

This chain links TRBV6-5 with TRBJ2-7; TRBD2 matches 7 bases. This CDR3 is 14 amino acids long. In germline, CDR1 is MNHEY, CDR2 SVGAGI. After removal of 6 bases from V and 0 bases from J, the junction contained 5 bases not matched to a gene. CDR3: CASRHRDYSYEQYF. The CDR3 region has the DNA TGTGCCAGCAGGCACCGGGACTACTCCTACGAGCAGTACTTC.

This chain connects TRBV11-2 to TRBJ2-1; TRBD2 agrees at 11 bases. The CDR3 loop spans 16 amino acids. From germline, CDR1 is SGHAT and CDR2 FQNNGV. V was clipped by 5 bases and J by 2 bases; unmatched bases: 5. In DNA, the CDR3 is TGTGCCAGCAGCCCCGGACTAGCGGGTACCTACAATGAGCAGTTCTTC. Protein product: CASSPGLAGTYNEQFF. Complete variable domain (other parts from reference TRBV11-2 and TRBJ2-1): EAGVAQSPRYKIIEKRQSVAFWCNPISGHATLYWYQQILGQGPKLLIQFQNNGVVDDSQLPKDRFSAERLKGVDSTLKIQPAKLEDSAVYLCASSPGLAGTYNEQFFGPGTRLTVL.

The J gene is TRBJ1-3, the V gene TRBV9, with a tentative D call TRBD1 (5 bases). The germline V gene encodes CDR1 SGDLS and CDR2 YYNGEE. The CDR3 has 17 amino acids. The V end was cut by 2 bases, the J end by 0 bases, with 15 bases between. The DNA of the CDR3 is TGTGCCAGCAGCGTCGGGGCTACAGGACCCTCTGGAAACACCATATATTTT. Translating it yields CASSVGATGPSGNTIYF. The full variable domain, with the rest looked up from reference TRBV9 and TRBJ1-3, is DSGVTQTPKHLITATGQRVTLRCSPRSGDLSVYWYQQSLDQGLQFLIQYYNGEERAKGNILERFSAQQFPDLHSELNLSSLELGDSALYFCASSVGATGPSGNTIYFGEGSWLTVV.

The genes are TRBV5-1 and TRBJ2-5; weak D call: TRBD2 (6 bases). The CDR3 spans 15 residues. The V gene's germline CDR1 is SGHRS and CDR2 YFSETQ. Trimming stripped 2 bases from V and 2 bases from J, with 13 bases between. The CDR3 DNA is TGCGCCAGCAGCTTTGGAGGGTTATTACAAGAGACCCAGTACTTC. The encoded protein is CASSFGGLLQETQYF.

This chain links TRBV19 with TRBJ2-3; 8 nucleotides align to TRBD2. V was clipped by 9 bases and J by 5 bases; unmatched bases: 10. The CDR3 consists of 14 residues. The germline CDR1 and CDR2 sequences are LNHDA and SQIVND (reference sequence). This chain's CDR3 is CASKREWNRDTQYF. As DNA, the CDR3 is TGTGCCAGCAAGCGGGAGTGGAATAGAGATACGCAGTATTTT.

The count of this clone is one. The chain has TRBV7-9 and TRBJ2-7, with D possibly matching TRBD1 (6 bases). Per the germline V gene, CDR1 is SEHNR and CDR2 is FQNEAQ (reference sequence). Trimming took 1 base from V and 0 from J, leaving 19 bases between them. The length of the CDR3 is 18 residues. CDR3 in amino acids: CASSLVGPGHQSSYEQYF. Written as DNA, the CDR3 is TGTGCCAGCAGCTTAGTCGGACCGGGACACCAGAGCTCCTACGAGCAGTACTTC.

The chain uses TRBV7-9 and TRBJ1-3, with TRBD1 matching 8 bases. The ends lost 2 bases at V and 4 bases at J; junction bases unmatched: 10. Germline lookup yields CDR1 SEHNR and CDR2 FQNEAQ (reference sequence). The CDR3 spans 17 residues. The CDR3 protein is CASSLRSSGGSGNTIYF. The DNA for the CDR3 is TGTGCCAGCAGCTTACGTAGCTCAGGGGGCTCCGGAAACACCATATATTTT.

The J gene is TRBJ2-4, the V gene TRBV7-6, with a tentative D call TRBD1 (6 bases). V shed 3 bases and J shed 8 bases, with 14 bases lying between them. The CDR3 extends over 14 amino acids. The germline CDR1 and CDR2 sequences are SGHVS and FNYEAQ. CDR3 protein: CASSLSGPGDIQYF. DNA of the CDR3: TGTGCCAGCAGCTTGTCAGGCCCAGGGGACATTCAGTACTTC.

V is TRBV5-3 and J is TRBJ2-1; 10 nucleotides align to TRBD1. TRBV5-3 counts as an open reading frame of uncertain function. After removal of 4 bases from V and 1 base from J, the junction contained 11 bases not matched to a gene. The CDR3 has 18 residues. CDR3 region: CARSGGQGGLWSYNEQFF. The CDR3 DNA reads as TGTGCCAGAAGCGGAGGACAGGGGGGGTTATGGTCCTACAATGAGCAGTTCTTC.

This clone was detected only a few times. V and J are TRBV19 and TRBJ1-1; D is undetermined. V was trimmed by 2 bases and J by 7 bases, leaving 11 bases between them. Looked up from germline, CDR1 is LNHDA and CDR2 is SQIVND (reference sequence). The CDR3 loop spans 13 amino acids. The CDR3 nucleotides read TGTGCCAGTAGTATACAAGGCCGAGATGAAGCTTTCTTT. Translation gives CASSIQGRDEAFF.

This clone was seen only a few times. As DNA, the CDR3 is TGTGCCAGCAGTTTTGGGGGTTCTGGGGCCAACGTCCTGACTTTC. It codes for CASSFGGSGANVLTF. The J gene is TRBJ2-6, the V gene TRBV28; possibly TRBD1 or TRBD2 for D (5 bases each). CDR1 MDHEN and CDR2 SYDVKM come from the germline V gene. V was cut by 3 bases and J by 1 base, with 7 bases left in between. CDR3 length: 15 amino acids.

DNA for the CDR3: TGTGCCAGCAGCTCTCGACAGGGGGCTAATCAGCCCCAGCATTTT. Encoded protein: CASSSRQGANQPQHF. V usage is TRBV7-2 and J usage is TRBJ1-5; 10 positions agree with TRBD1. From germline, CDR1 is SGHTA and CDR2 FQGNSA. J lost 4 bases, V lost 4 bases, and 4 bases had no gene match. The CDR3 is made up of 15 amino acids. Using reference TRBV7-2 and TRBJ1-5 for the parts outside the CDR3, the full variable domain is GAGVSQSPSNKVTEKGKDVELRCDPISGHTALYWYRQSLGQGLEFLIYFQGNSAPDKSGLPSDRFSAERTGGSVSTLTIQRTQQEDSAVYLCASSSRQGANQPQHFGDGTRLSIL.

This clone came up once. The V and J genes are TRBV4-2 and TRBJ2-7; 10 nucleotides match TRBD1. The CDR3 runs to 16 residues. The ends lost 1 base at V and 3 bases at J; junction bases unmatched: 6. The V gene's germline CDR1 is LGHNA and CDR2 YNFKEQ. CDR3 residues: CASSQARQGADYEQYF. The CDR3 bases are TGTGCCAGCAGCCAAGCGAGACAGGGGGCTGACTACGAGCAGTACTTC.

The chain recombines TRBV29-1 with TRBJ1-4; no clear D gene. The CDR3 covers 14 residues. Germline assignment: CDR1 SQVTM and CDR2 ANQGSEA. V gave up 4 bases and J gave up 3 bases, with 12 bases separating them. The CDR3 bases are TGCAGCGTTGTGCTCAGGCTATCTAATGAAAAACTGTTTTTT. Translated, it gives CSVVLRLSNEKLFF.

The chain links TRBV4-2 to TRBJ2-1; 10 bases are a match to TRBD2. In germline, CDR1 is LGHNA, CDR2 YNFKEQ. The CDR3 consists of 15 residues. Germline trimming cut 0 bases from V and 9 bases from J; bases unmatched to any gene: 5. The CDR3 nucleotides read TGTGCCAGCAGCCAAGAACAGCGGGAGGGCCGTGAGCAGTTCTTC. The encoded protein is CASSQEQREGREQFF.

About this clone itself: Different DNA sequences within this sample yield the same CDR3. V gene TRBV5-1 combines with J gene TRBJ2-2; D remains unclear. The V end lost 0 bases, the J end lost 6 bases, and 6 bases lay between the germline ends. This CDR3 region has 13 residues. The germline gives CDR1 SGHRS, CDR2 YFSETQ. The CDR3 loop is CASSLVAAGELFF. The CDR3 region has the DNA TGCGCCAGCAGCTTGGTTGCCGCCGGGGAGCTGTTTTTT.

The gene calls are TRBV5-4 and TRBJ2-3; D not certain. Germline V gene data show CDR1 as SGHNT and CDR2 as YYREEE (reference sequence). CDR3 length: 14 residues. The ends were cut back, 3 bases at V and 0 bases at J, with 8 bases in the middle. CDR3 region: CASSSAASTDTQYF. The CDR3 DNA sequence: TGTGCCAGCAGCTCCGCGGCGAGCACAGATACGCAGTATTTT. Full variable domain (outside the CDR3, taken from reference TRBV5-4 and TRBJ2-3): ETGVTQSPTHLIKTRGQQVTLRCSSQSGHNTVSWYQQALGQGPQFIFQYYREEENGRGNFPPRFSGLQFPNYSSELNVNALELDDSALYLCASSSAASTDTQYFGPGTRLTVL.

This clone was found once. The V and J genes are TRBV10-3 and TRBJ2-5; D may correspond to TRBD1 or TRBD2 (6 bases each). V was clipped by 7 bases and J by 2 bases, with 11 bases between them. This CDR3 spans 13 amino acids. Germline lookup yields CDR1 ENHRY and CDR2 SYGVKD. CDR3 DNA: TGTGCCATCACAGGGGAGGATCAAGAGACCCAGTACTTC. This translates into CAITGEDQETQYF.

The J gene is TRBJ1-4, the V gene TRBV5-1; a possible D gene is TRBD1 (6 bases). Per germline, CDR1 SGHRS and CDR2 YFSETQ. V lost 0 bases and J 6 bases, leaving 12 bases between the germline ends. The length of the CDR3 is 15 residues. CDR3 residues: CASSLGPGVDEKLFF. In nucleotides, the CDR3 is TGCGCCAGCAGCTTGGGGCCAGGGGTAGATGAAAAACTGTTTTTT.